Given below is one T cell receptor beta chain in context. Its antigen is not known. The CDR3 covers 14 residues. Germline V gene data show CDR1 as SQVTM and CDR2 as ANQGSEA. The ends lost 7 bases at V and 10 bases at J; junction bases unmatched: 10. A multiplex PCR was run with 60 Vbeta primers and 13 Jbeta primers. Using immunoSEQ multiplex PCR, the repertoire was profiled, and TCRdb retains in-frame clones only, with some absent. The table includes under 95,000 clones, around 80% detected once. The data belong to a study of cytomegalovirus exposure and HLA in healthy donors. Study-wide points: Under in vitro conditions, a few CMV-associated chains were confirmed as specific for CMV antigens.

This receptor was identified in a male donor in good health and CMV-seronegative. V and J are TRBV29-1 and TRBJ2-1, with 13 bases identical to TRBD2. Input material: PBMCs. CDR3 in amino acids: CSGWTSGSLREQFF. CDR3 DNA sequence: TGCAGCGGATGGACTAGCGGGAGTTTAAGGGAGCAGTTCTTC.